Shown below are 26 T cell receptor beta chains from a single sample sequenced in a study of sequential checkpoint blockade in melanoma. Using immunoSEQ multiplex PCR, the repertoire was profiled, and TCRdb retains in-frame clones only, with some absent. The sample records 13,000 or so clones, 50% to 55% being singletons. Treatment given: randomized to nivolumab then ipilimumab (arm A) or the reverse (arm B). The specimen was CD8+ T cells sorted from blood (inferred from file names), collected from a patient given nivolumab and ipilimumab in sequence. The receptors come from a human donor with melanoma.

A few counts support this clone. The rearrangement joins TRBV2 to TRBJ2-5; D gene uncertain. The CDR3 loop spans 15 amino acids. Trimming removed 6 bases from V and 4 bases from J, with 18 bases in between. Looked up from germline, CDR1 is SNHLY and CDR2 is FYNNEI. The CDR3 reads CASRDLDYSGETQYF. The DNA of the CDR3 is TGTGCCAGCAGAGACCTGGATTACTCGGGAGAGACCCAGTACTTC.

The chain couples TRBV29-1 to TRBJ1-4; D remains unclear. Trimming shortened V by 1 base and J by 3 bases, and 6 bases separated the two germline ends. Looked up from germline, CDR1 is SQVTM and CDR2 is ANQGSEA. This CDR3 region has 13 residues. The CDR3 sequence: CSVEGGSNEKLFF. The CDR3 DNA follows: TGCAGCGTTGAAGGAGGGTCTAATGAAAAACTGTTTTTT.

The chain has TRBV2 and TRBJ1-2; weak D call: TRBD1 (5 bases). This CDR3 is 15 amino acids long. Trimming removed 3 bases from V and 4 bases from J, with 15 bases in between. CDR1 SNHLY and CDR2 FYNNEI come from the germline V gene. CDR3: CASSEILGDLYGYTF. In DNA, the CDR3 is TGTGCCAGCAGTGAGATCTTAGGGGATCTCTATGGCTACACCTTC.

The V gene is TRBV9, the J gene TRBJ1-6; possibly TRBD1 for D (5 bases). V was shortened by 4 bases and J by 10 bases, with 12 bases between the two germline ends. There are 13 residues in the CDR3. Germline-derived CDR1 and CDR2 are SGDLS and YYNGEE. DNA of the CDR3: TGTGCCAGCAGCCTCAGGGTCGAATCACCCCTCCACTTT. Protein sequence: CASSLRVESPLHF.

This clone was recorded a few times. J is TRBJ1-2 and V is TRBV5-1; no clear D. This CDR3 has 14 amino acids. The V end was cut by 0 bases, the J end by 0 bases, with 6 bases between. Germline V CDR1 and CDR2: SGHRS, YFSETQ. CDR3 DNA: TGCGCCAGCAGCTTGGCGGGAGCTAACTATGGCTACACCTTC. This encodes CASSLAGANYGYTF.

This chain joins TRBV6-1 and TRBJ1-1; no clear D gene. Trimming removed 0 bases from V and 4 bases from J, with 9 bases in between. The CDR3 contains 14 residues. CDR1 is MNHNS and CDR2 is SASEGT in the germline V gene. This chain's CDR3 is CASSEARQITEAFF. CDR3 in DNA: TGTGCCAGCAGTGAAGCGCGGCAAATCACTGAAGCTTTCTTT.

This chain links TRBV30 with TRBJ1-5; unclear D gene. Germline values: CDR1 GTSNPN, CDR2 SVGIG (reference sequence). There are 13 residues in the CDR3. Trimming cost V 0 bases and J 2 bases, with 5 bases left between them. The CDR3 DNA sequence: TGTGCCTGGAGTGTGGGCGGCAATCAGCCCCAGCATTTT. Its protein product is CAWSVGGNQPQHF.

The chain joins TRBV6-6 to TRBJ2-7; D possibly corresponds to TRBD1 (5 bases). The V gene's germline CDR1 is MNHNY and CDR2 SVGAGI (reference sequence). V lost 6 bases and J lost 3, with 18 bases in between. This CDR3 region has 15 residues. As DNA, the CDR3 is TGTGCCAGCAGCCTGGACACCTCATCTTTCTACGAGCAGTACTTC. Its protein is CASSLDTSSFYEQYF.

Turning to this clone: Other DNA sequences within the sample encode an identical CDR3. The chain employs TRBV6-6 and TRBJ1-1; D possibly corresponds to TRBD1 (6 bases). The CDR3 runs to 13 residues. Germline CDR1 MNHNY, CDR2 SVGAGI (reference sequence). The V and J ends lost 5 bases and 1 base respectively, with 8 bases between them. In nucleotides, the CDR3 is TGTGCCAGCAGTCCGACAGGGAACACTGAAGCTTTCTTT. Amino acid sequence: CASSPTGNTEAFF.

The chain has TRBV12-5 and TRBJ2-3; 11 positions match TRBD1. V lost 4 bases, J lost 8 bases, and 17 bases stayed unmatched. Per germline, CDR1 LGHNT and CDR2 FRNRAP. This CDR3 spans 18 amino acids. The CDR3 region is CASGSEGQGVVPIGTQYF. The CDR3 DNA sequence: TGTGCTAGTGGTTCCGAGGGACAGGGGGTCGTCCCAATTGGTACGCAGTATTTT.

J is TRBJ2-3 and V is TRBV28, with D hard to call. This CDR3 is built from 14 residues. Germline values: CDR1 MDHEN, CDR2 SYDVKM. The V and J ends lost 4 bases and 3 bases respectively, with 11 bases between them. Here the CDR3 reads CASSSLDGTDTQYF. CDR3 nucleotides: TGTGCCAGCAGTTCCCTAGACGGTACAGATACGCAGTATTTT.

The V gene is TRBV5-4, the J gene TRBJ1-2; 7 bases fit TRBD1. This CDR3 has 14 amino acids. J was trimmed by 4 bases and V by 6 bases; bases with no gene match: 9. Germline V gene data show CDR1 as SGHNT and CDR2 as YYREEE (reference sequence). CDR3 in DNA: TGTGCCAGCAATTCTAACAGGGGACCCTATGGCTACACCTTC. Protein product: CASNSNRGPYGYTF.

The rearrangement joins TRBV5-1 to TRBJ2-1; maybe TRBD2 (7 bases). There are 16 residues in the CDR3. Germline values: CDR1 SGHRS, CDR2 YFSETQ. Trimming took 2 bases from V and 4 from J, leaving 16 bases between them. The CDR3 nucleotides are TGCGCCAGCAGCTTAACCGGGGGGCGGGAGTACAATGAGCAGTTCTTC. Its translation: CASSLTGGREYNEQFF.

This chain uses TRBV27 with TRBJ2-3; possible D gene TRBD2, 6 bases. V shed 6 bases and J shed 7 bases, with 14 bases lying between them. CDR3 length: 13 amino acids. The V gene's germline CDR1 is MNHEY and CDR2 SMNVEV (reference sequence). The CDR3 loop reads CASRTGLWNTQYF. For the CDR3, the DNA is TGTGCCAGCAGGACGGGACTCTGGAATACGCAGTATTTT.

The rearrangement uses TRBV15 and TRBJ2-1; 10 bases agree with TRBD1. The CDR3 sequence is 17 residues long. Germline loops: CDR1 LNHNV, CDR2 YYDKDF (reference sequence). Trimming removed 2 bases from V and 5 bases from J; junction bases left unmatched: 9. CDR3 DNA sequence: TGTGCCACCAGCAGAACAACGGGGACAGGGGCGCACAATGAGCAGTTCTTC. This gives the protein CATSRTTGTGAHNEQFF.

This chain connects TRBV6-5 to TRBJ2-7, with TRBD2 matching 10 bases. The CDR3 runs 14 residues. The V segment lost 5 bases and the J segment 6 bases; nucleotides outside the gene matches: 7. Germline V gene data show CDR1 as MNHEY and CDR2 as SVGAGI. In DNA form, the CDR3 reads TGTGCCAGCAGTCCGCTAGCGGGAGTAGCCGAGCAGTACTTC. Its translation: CASSPLAGVAEQYF.

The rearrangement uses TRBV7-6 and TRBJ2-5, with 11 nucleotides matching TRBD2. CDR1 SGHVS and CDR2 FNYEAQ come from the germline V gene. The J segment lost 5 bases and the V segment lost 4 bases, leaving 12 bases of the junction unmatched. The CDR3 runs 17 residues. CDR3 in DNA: TGTGCCAGCAGCTCCGGCCGGACTAGCGGGTCTCAGGAGACCCAGTACTTC. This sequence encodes CASSSGRTSGSQETQYF. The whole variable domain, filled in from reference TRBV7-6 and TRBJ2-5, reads GAGVSQSPRYKVTKRGQDVALRCDPISGHVSLYWYRQALGQGPEFLTYFNYEAQQDKSGLPNDRFSAERPEGSISTLTIQRTEQRDSAMYRCASSSGRTSGSQETQYFGPGTRLLVL.

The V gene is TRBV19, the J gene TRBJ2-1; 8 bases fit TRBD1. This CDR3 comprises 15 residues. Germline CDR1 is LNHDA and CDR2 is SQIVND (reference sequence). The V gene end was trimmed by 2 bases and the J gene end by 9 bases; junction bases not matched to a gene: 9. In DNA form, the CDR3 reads TGTGCCAGTAGTATAATGGCAGGGGGCTTTGGTGAGCAGTTCTTC. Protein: CASSIMAGGFGEQFF. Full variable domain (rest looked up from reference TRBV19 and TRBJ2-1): DGGITQSPKYLFRKEGQNVTLSCEQNLNHDAMYWYRQDPGQGLRLIYYSQIVNDFQKGDIAEGYSVSREKKESFPLTVTSAQKNPTAFYLCASSIMAGGFGEQFFGPGTRLTVL.

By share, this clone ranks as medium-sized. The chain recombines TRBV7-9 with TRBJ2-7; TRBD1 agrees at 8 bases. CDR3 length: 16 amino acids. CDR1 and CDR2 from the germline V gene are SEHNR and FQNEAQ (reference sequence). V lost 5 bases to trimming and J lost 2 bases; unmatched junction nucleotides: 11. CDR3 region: CASSVRQGIPPYEQYF. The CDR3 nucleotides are TGTGCCAGCAGCGTAAGACAGGGGATCCCCCCCTACGAGCAGTACTTC.

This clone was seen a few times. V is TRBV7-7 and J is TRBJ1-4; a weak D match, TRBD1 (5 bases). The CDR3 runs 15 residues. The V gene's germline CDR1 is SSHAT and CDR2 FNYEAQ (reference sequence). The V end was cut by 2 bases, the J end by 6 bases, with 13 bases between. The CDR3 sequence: CASSLSTGVHEKLFF. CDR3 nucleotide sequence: TGTGCCAGCAGCTTATCAACAGGAGTTCATGAAAAACTGTTTTTT.

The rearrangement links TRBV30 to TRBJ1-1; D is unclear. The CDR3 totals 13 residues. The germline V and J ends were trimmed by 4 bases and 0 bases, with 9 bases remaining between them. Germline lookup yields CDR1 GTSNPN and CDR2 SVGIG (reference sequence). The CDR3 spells CAWTTGVNTEAFF. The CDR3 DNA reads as TGTGCCTGGACGACGGGAGTGAACACTGAAGCTTTCTTT. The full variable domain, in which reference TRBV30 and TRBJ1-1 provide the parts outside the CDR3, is SQTIHQWPATLVQPVGSPLSLECTVEGTSNPNLYWYRQAAGRGLQLLFYSVGIGQISSEVPQNLSASRPQDRQFILSSKKLLLSDSGFYLCAWTTGVNTEAFFGQGTRLTVV.

The DNA for the CDR3 is TGTGCCATCAGTGAGTCCCAGCGGGGGACAGGGGGCGATCAGCCCCAGCATTTT. It translates to CAISESQRGTGGDQPQHF. The chain has TRBV10-3 and TRBJ1-5; 12 nucleotides line up with TRBD1. V gave up 0 bases and J gave up 5 bases; unmatched junction bases: 8. CDR1 and CDR2 (germline): ENHRY, SYGVKD. The CDR3 length is 18 residues.

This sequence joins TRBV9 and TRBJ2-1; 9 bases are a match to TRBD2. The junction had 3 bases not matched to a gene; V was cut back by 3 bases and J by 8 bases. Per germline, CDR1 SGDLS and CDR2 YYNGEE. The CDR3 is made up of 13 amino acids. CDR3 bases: TGTGCCAGCAGCGCTGGCGGGAGGGATGAGCAGTTCTTC. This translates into CASSAGGRDEQFF.

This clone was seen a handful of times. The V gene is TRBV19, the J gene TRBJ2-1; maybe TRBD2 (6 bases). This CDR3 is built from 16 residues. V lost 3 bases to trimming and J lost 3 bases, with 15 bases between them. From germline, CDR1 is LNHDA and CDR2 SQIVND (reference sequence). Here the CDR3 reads CASSMLAPGLYNEQFF. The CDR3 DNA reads TGTGCCAGTAGTATGCTAGCGCCGGGTCTCTACAATGAGCAGTTCTTC.

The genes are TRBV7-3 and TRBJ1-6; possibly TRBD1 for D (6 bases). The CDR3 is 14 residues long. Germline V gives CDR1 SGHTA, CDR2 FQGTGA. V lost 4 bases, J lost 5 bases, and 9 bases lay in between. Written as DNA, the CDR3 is TGTGCCAGCAGCTCTACAGGGCATAATTCACCCCTCCACTTT. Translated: CASSSTGHNSPLHF.

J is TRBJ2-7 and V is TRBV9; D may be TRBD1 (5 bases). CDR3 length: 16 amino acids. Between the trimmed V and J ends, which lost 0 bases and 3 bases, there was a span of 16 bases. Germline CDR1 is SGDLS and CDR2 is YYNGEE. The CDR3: CASSVGTGFGHYEQYF. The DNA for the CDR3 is TGTGCCAGCAGCGTAGGAACAGGTTTCGGCCACTACGAGCAGTACTTC.